This TCR beta chain was captured in a study of regulatory T cells in long-lasting Graves disease. General observations from the study: It was in persistent disease that TRBV28, TRBJ1-2 and TRBJ2-5 were favored. Persistent patients shared thousands of public clonotypes among themselves. Newly diagnosed patients shared fewer, at 900 to 1,000.

In its sample, this clonotype is medium-sized. Its cognate antigen is unknown. V was shortened by 2 bases and J by 5 bases, with 21 bases between the two germline ends. The CDR3 spans 17 residues. The germline V gene encodes CDR1 SNHLY and CDR2 FYNNEI. Specified time point: newly diagnosed GD, antithyroid drugs for less than 3 months. From PBMCs, RNA was extracted and then used to make the TCR library. Graves' disease diagnosis was established per American Thyroid Association guidelines. The TCR beta library used iRepertoire HTBI primers with Arm-PCR amplification of CDR3. TCRdb fed the multiplex PCR reads into MiXCR, producing one record per CDR3 protein. The data show 320,000 or so distinct CDR3 sequences, 18% seen once.

The specimen was peripheral blood mononuclear cells (PBMCs), collected at new diagnosis, from a patient treated with antithyroid drugs. The rearrangement uses TRBV2 and TRBJ1-1; D perhaps matches TRBD1 (5 bases). The receptor's source is a female donor with Graves disease. The CDR3 is CASSEYLRVLGDTEAFF. The CDR3 nucleotides are TGTGCCAGCAGTGAATATCTCAGGGTATTAGGGGATACTGAAGCTTTCTTT.